The 6 T cell receptor beta chains in this list originate from one sample, sequenced in a study of long-term antiretroviral therapy in people with HIV. The authors ran the immunoSEQ assay, v3.0, at survey level. Generated by immunoSEQ multiplex PCR, the TCRdb table keeps only in-frame clones and is missing some. Among some 17,000 clones listed, 65% to 85% were seen once. The sequencing used unsorted PBMCs, collected 1.2 to 1.3 years before starting antiretroviral therapy. Source of these receptors: a man under 40 with HIV.

This sequence joins TRBV14 and TRBJ2-1; TRBD2 matches at 14 bases. J was trimmed by 4 bases and V by 0 bases; bases with no gene match: 5. Germline V CDR1 and CDR2: SGHDN, FVKESK. The CDR3 is made up of 18 amino acids. The CDR3 nucleotides are TGTGCCAGCAGCCAAGATTGGAGGACTAGCGGGGGGTACAATGAGCAGTTCTTC. It specifies CASSQDWRTSGGYNEQFF.

The V call is TRBV2, the J call TRBJ1-5, with TRBD1 matching 7 bases. V was pared by 8 bases and J by 1 base, with 5 bases of the junction left unmatched. Germline CDR1 reads SNHLY; CDR2 reads FYNNEI. This CDR3 region has 14 residues. As DNA, the CDR3 is TGTGCCAGCCAGGGGGACCCCAGCAATCAGCCCCAGCATTTT. It specifies CASQGDPSNQPQHF.

The chain carries TRBV7-2 and TRBJ1-3; D not certain. The length of the CDR3 is 17 residues. Trimming pared 5 bases from V and 3 bases from J, leaving 20 bases between. The V gene's germline CDR1 is SGHTA and CDR2 FQGNSA. The CDR3 spells CASSLGFGGQFGNTIYF. The CDR3 DNA follows: TGTGCCAGCAGCCTGGGGTTTGGCGGGCAATTTGGAAACACCATATATTTT.

This chain links TRBV20-1 with TRBJ2-1, with D perhaps given as TRBD1 or TRBD2 (6 bases each). The CDR3 extends over 11 amino acids. Trimming pared 7 bases from V and 14 bases from J, leaving 18 bases between. CDR1 and CDR2 from the germline V gene are DFQATT and SNEGSKA (reference sequence). CDR3 bases: TGCAGTGGGGGGGCTCCGGGATGGGAGTTCTTC. Translation: CSGGAPGWEFF.

The chain has TRBV19 and TRBJ2-5, with a tentative D call TRBD1 (6 bases). V dropped 4 bases and J dropped 9 bases, with 15 bases sitting between them. The CDR3 has 13 residues. Germline CDR1 reads LNHDA; CDR2 reads SQIVND (reference sequence). The CDR3 region is CASSNRETSAQYF. For the CDR3, the DNA is TGTGCCAGTAGTAACAGGGAAACCTCCGCCCAGTACTTC. The full variable domain, in which reference TRBV19 and TRBJ2-5 provide the parts outside the CDR3, is DGGITQSPKYLFRKEGQNVTLSCEQNLNHDAMYWYRQDPGQGLRLIYYSQIVNDFQKGDIAEGYSVSREKKESFPLTVTSAQKNPTAFYLCASSNRETSAQYFGPGTRLLVL.

This clone was detected only a few times. The chain employs TRBV4-2 and TRBJ2-7; 9 bases agree with TRBD2. Germline V gene lookup returns CDR1 LGHNA and CDR2 YNFKEQ. The CDR3 covers 14 residues. V dropped 4 bases and J dropped 4; count of bases not matched to a gene: 5. CDR3 sequence reads: CASSPVAGAYEQYF. The CDR3 nucleotides read TGTGCCAGCAGCCCAGTAGCGGGGGCGTACGAGCAGTACTTC.